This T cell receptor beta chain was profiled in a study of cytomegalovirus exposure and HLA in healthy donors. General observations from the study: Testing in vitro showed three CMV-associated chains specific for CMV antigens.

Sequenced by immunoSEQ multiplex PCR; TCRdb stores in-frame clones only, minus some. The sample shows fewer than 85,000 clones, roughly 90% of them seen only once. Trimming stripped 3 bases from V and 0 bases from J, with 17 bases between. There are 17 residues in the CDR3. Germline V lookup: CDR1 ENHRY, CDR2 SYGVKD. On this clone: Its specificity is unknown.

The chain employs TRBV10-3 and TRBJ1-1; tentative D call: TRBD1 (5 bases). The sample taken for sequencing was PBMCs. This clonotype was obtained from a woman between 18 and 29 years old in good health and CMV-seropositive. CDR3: CAISEWTLKLMNTEAFF. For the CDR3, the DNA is TGTGCCATCAGTGAATGGACACTCAAGTTAATGAACACTGAAGCTTTCTTT.